A selection of T cell receptor beta chains follows, all from one sample in a study of shared clonotypes between healthy human individuals. Generated by immunoSEQ multiplex PCR, the TCRdb table keeps only in-frame clones and is missing some. Of fewer than 700,000 clones detected, approximately 95% appear once; the ten largest clones hold over 0.1%. The sequenced material came from naive CD8+ T cells sorted from blood. The source of these receptors is a woman aged 30 to 39 in good health. The CDR3 runs from the conserved cysteine through the conserved F or W. The order of the fields is clone size, V gene, D gene, J gene, CDR3 DNA, CDR3 protein. The D gene is left open where the match is weak. Some rows mark clone size as missing; the rest say once, few, many or name a class of expanded clone.

abundance: .; v_gene: TRBV11-1; d_gene: .; j_gene: TRBJ2-7; CDR3nt: TGTGCCAGCAGCCCCACGTCGAGCAGCTCCTACTCCTACGAGCAGTACTTC; CDR3aa: CASSPTSSSSYSYEQYF
abundance: .; v_gene: TRBV11-2; d_gene: .; j_gene: TRBJ2-1; CDR3nt: TGTGCCATCCCATGGCCCTACAATGAGCAGTTCTTC; CDR3aa: CAIPWPYNEQFF
abundance: .; v_gene: TRBV29-1; d_gene: TRBD2; j_gene: TRBJ2-5; CDR3nt: TGCAGCGTTGAAGCCGGACTAGGGATAGAGACCCAGTACTTC; CDR3aa: CSVEAGLGIETQYF
abundance: .; v_gene: TRBV27; d_gene: .; j_gene: TRBJ2-7; CDR3nt: TGTGCCAGCAGTACCGGGATCTCCTACGAGCAGTACTTC; CDR3aa: CASSTGISYEQYF
abundance: .; v_gene: TRBV28; d_gene: TRBD2; j_gene: TRBJ2-7; CDR3nt: TGTGCCAGCAGTTTACGGGCCGAACGGGGGGTCGAGCAGTACTTC; CDR3aa: CASSLRAERGVEQYF
abundance: .; v_gene: TRBV4-1; d_gene: .; j_gene: TRBJ2-2; CDR3nt: TGCGCCAGCAGCCGGCAGGGATACACCGGGGAGCTGTTTTTT; CDR3aa: CASSRQGYTGELFF
abundance: .; v_gene: TRBV27; d_gene: .; j_gene: TRBJ2-7; CDR3nt: TGTGCCAGCAGTTTAGCGGCCTCCAGCGGGCAGTACTTC; CDR3aa: CASSLAASSGQYF
abundance: .; v_gene: TRBV29-1; d_gene: .; j_gene: TRBJ1-2; CDR3nt: TGCAGCGTTGAGGTACAACAAAACTATGGCTACACCTTC; CDR3aa: CSVEVQQNYGYTF
abundance: .; v_gene: TRBV6-6; d_gene: .; j_gene: TRBJ2-7; CDR3nt: TGTGCCAGCAGTTACTCAGGCCACGAGCAGTACTTC; CDR3aa: CASSYSGHEQYF
abundance: .; v_gene: TRBV28; d_gene: .; j_gene: TRBJ1-2; CDR3nt: TGTGCCAGCAGTTTTGTCGGGAAGGAGAGGGTAGGGGGCTACACCTTC; CDR3aa: CASSFVGKERVGGYTF
abundance: .; v_gene: TRBV14; d_gene: .; j_gene: TRBJ2-1; CDR3nt: TGTGCCAGCAGCCCAGCCGACGACGCCTACAATGAGCAGTTCTTC; CDR3aa: CASSPADDAYNEQFF
abundance: .; v_gene: TRBV11-3; d_gene: TRBD1; j_gene: TRBJ2-7; CDR3nt: TGTGCCAGCAACTACGGACTTGGACAGGGCTCCTACGAGCAGTACTTC; CDR3aa: CASNYGLGQGSYEQYF
abundance: .; v_gene: TRBV27; d_gene: .; j_gene: TRBJ2-7; CDR3nt: TGTGCCAGCAGGCCCCCCGGGACAACTTACGAGCAGTACTTC; CDR3aa: CASRPPGTTYEQYF
abundance: .; v_gene: TRBV28; d_gene: .; j_gene: TRBJ2-5; CDR3nt: TGTGCCAGCAGTCCAACGGGGTCGGGCGAAGAGACCCAGTACTTC; CDR3aa: CASSPTGSGEETQYF
abundance: .; v_gene: TRBV28; d_gene: TRBD1; j_gene: TRBJ2-2; CDR3nt: TGTGCCAGCACCCCATCAGGGGTCCGGACAGGGGGTCCGGCCGGGGAGCTGTTTTTT; CDR3aa: CASTPSGVRTGGPAGELFF
abundance: .; v_gene: TRBV19; d_gene: TRBD2; j_gene: TRBJ2-4; CDR3nt: TGTGCCAGTAGTCCGAGGGAGGGAAACATTCAGTACTTC; CDR3aa: CASSPREGNIQYF
abundance: .; v_gene: TRBV27; d_gene: TRBD2; j_gene: TRBJ2-7; CDR3nt: TGTGCCAGCAGTCCTTCGACTAGCGGGGAAATTACCTACGAGCAGTACTTC; CDR3aa: CASSPSTSGEITYEQYF
abundance: .; v_gene: TRBV6-1; d_gene: .; j_gene: TRBJ2-7; CDR3nt: TGTGCCAGCAGTGAGGTCGGACGGCCCACATGGGAGCAGTACTTC; CDR3aa: CASSEVGRPTWEQYF
abundance: .; v_gene: TRBV19; d_gene: .; j_gene: TRBJ2-7; CDR3nt: TGTGCCAGTAGTATAAGGGACAAGTCCTACGAGCAGTACTTC; CDR3aa: CASSIRDKSYEQYF
abundance: .; v_gene: TRBV5-4; d_gene: .; j_gene: TRBJ2-1; CDR3nt: TGTGCCAGCAGCTCGAGCTACGAGCAGTTCTTC; CDR3aa: CASSSSYEQFF
abundance: .; v_gene: TRBV28; d_gene: .; j_gene: TRBJ2-7; CDR3nt: TGTGCCAGCAGTTTCGGCAGCTCCTACGAGCAGTACTTC; CDR3aa: CASSFGSSYEQYF
abundance: .; v_gene: TRBV5-1; d_gene: TRBD1; j_gene: TRBJ2-1; CDR3nt: TGCGCCAGCAGCTTGCCAGCCGGACAGGGATACTACAATGAGCAGTTCTTC; CDR3aa: CASSLPAGQGYYNEQFF
abundance: .; v_gene: TRBV28; d_gene: .; j_gene: TRBJ1-1; CDR3nt: TGTGCCAGCAGTTATCATAACACTGAAGCTTTCTTT; CDR3aa: CASSYHNTEAFF
abundance: .; v_gene: TRBV7-9; d_gene: .; j_gene: TRBJ1-1; CDR3nt: TGTGCCAGCAGCCGTGGACACCCCGGATCGGAAGCTTTCTTT; CDR3aa: CASSRGHPGSEAFF
abundance: .; v_gene: TRBV5-1; d_gene: .; j_gene: TRBJ2-3; CDR3nt: TGCGCCAGCAGCTTGGAGCAGGGTGCAGATACGCAGTATTTT; CDR3aa: CASSLEQGADTQYF
abundance: .; v_gene: TRBV7-8; d_gene: .; j_gene: TRBJ1-3; CDR3nt: TGTGCCAGCAGCTTAGCTCCGGGGGCTGGAAACACCATATATTTT; CDR3aa: CASSLAPGAGNTIYF
abundance: .; v_gene: TRBV5-1; d_gene: .; j_gene: TRBJ1-1; CDR3nt: TGCGCCAGCTACCCCGGGGGGCAGATGACTGAAGCTTTCTTT; CDR3aa: CASYPGGQMTEAFF
abundance: .; v_gene: TRBV27; d_gene: TRBD2; j_gene: TRBJ2-7; CDR3nt: TGTGCCAGCAGTTTTAGCGGGAGCTACGAGCAGTACTTC; CDR3aa: CASSFSGSYEQYF
abundance: .; v_gene: TRBV19; d_gene: TRBD1; j_gene: TRBJ2-7; CDR3nt: TGTGCCAGTAGTATCGGACAGGGTTACGAGCAGTACTTC; CDR3aa: CASSIGQGYEQYF
abundance: .; v_gene: TRBV7-8; d_gene: .; j_gene: TRBJ1-6; CDR3nt: TGTGCCAGCAGCTTAGTTCCGGAGGGAAATTCACCCCTCCACTTT; CDR3aa: CASSLVPEGNSPLHF
abundance: .; v_gene: TRBV6-5; d_gene: TRBD1; j_gene: TRBJ2-1; CDR3nt: TGTGCCAGCAGTTACGGGACAGGGGGCTACAATGAGCAGTTCTTC; CDR3aa: CASSYGTGGYNEQFF
abundance: .; v_gene: TRBV5-6; d_gene: TRBD1; j_gene: TRBJ2-3; CDR3nt: TGTGCCAGCAGCTTGACAGGGACAGGGGGTCGAGATACGCAGTATTTT; CDR3aa: CASSLTGTGGRDTQYF
abundance: once; v_gene: TRBV7-9; d_gene: .; j_gene: TRBJ2-7; CDR3nt: TGTGCCAGCAGCACAACGGGGAAAACCTACGAGCAGTACTTC; CDR3aa: CASSTTGKTYEQYF
abundance: .; v_gene: TRBV5-6; d_gene: .; j_gene: TRBJ2-5; CDR3nt: TGTGCCAGCAGCTCGGTGAGCCCGACGGCGGAGACCCAGTACTTC; CDR3aa: CASSSVSPTAETQYF
abundance: .; v_gene: TRBV7-9; d_gene: .; j_gene: TRBJ2-2; CDR3nt: TGTGCCAGCAGCCCCAGCTCAGACACCGGGGAGCTGTTTTTT; CDR3aa: CASSPSSDTGELFF
abundance: once; v_gene: TRBV7-9; d_gene: TRBD2; j_gene: TRBJ2-1; CDR3nt: TGTGCCAGCAGCCCACCGACGGCTAGCGGGGAATCCTACAATGAGCAGTTCTTC; CDR3aa: CASSPPTASGESYNEQFF
abundance: .; v_gene: TRBV11-1; d_gene: .; j_gene: TRBJ1-1; CDR3nt: TGTGCCAGCAGCTCACAGGGAGGTACTGAAGCTTTCTTT; CDR3aa: CASSSQGGTEAFF
abundance: .; v_gene: TRBV30; d_gene: .; j_gene: TRBJ1-1; CDR3nt: TGTGCCTGGAGTGTTGTGGACACTGAAGCTTTCTTT; CDR3aa: CAWSVVDTEAFF
abundance: .; v_gene: TRBV7-9; d_gene: .; j_gene: TRBJ2-7; CDR3nt: TGTGCCAGCAGCCCCGGGGGCGCCGAGCAGTACTTC; CDR3aa: CASSPGGAEQYF
abundance: .; v_gene: TRBV9; d_gene: TRBD2; j_gene: TRBJ2-7; CDR3nt: TGTGCCAGCAGCGTTGGGACTAGCGGATCCTACGAGCAGTACTTC; CDR3aa: CASSVGTSGSYEQYF
abundance: .; v_gene: TRBV4-1; d_gene: .; j_gene: TRBJ2-2; CDR3nt: TGCGCCAGCAGCCAGAGACAGAACACCGGGGAGCTGTTTTTT; CDR3aa: CASSQRQNTGELFF
abundance: once; v_gene: TRBV27; d_gene: TRBD1; j_gene: TRBJ1-1; CDR3nt: TGTGCCAGCAGTTACAGGGGGCCGAACACTGAAGCTTTCTTT; CDR3aa: CASSYRGPNTEAFF
abundance: .; v_gene: TRBV6-5; d_gene: .; j_gene: TRBJ2-7; CDR3nt: TGTGCCAGCAGTTACTTTGTAGGGGACGAGCAGTACTTC; CDR3aa: CASSYFVGDEQYF
abundance: .; v_gene: TRBV7-9; d_gene: .; j_gene: TRBJ2-1; CDR3nt: TGTGCCAGCAGCTTGGGCAGCAATGAGCAGTTCTTC; CDR3aa: CASSLGSNEQFF
abundance: .; v_gene: TRBV7-9; d_gene: .; j_gene: TRBJ2-7; CDR3nt: TGTGCCAGCAGCGGACCGCCCGACTACGAGCAGTACTTC; CDR3aa: CASSGPPDYEQYF
abundance: .; v_gene: TRBV5-6; d_gene: .; j_gene: TRBJ1-1; CDR3nt: TGTGCCAGCAGCTTCGGGAGGACTGAAGCTTTCTTT; CDR3aa: CASSFGRTEAFF
abundance: .; v_gene: TRBV27; d_gene: TRBD2; j_gene: TRBJ2-7; CDR3nt: TGTGCCAGCAGTTTATCAAATTTCCGGGGGGCCTACGAGCAGTACTTC; CDR3aa: CASSLSNFRGAYEQYF
abundance: .; v_gene: TRBV4-1; d_gene: TRBD2; j_gene: TRBJ2-2; CDR3nt: TGCGCCAGCAGCGGGGTAGCGGGAGTTCAAAGGACCGGGGAGCTGTTTTTT; CDR3aa: CASSGVAGVQRTGELFF
abundance: .; v_gene: TRBV9; d_gene: .; j_gene: TRBJ2-7; CDR3nt: TGTGCCAGCAGCGTAGCTTTAAGCGGGTACGAGCAGTACTTC; CDR3aa: CASSVALSGYEQYF
abundance: .; v_gene: TRBV7-9; d_gene: .; j_gene: TRBJ1-5; CDR3nt: TGTGCCAGCAGCTTAGGACGGGGACCCCAGCATTTT; CDR3aa: CASSLGRGPQHF
abundance: .; v_gene: TRBV2; d_gene: TRBD1; j_gene: TRBJ1-1; CDR3nt: TGTGCCAGCATGGGAGGGACAGTGGGTAAAGGGAACACTGAAGCTTTCTTT; CDR3aa: CASMGGTVGKGNTEAFF
abundance: .; v_gene: TRBV27; d_gene: .; j_gene: TRBJ1-2; CDR3nt: TGTGCCAGCAGTTTAAGGCCAAGTTATGGCTACACCTTC; CDR3aa: CASSLRPSYGYTF
abundance: .; v_gene: TRBV2; d_gene: TRBD1; j_gene: TRBJ1-4; CDR3nt: TGTGCCAGCAGTGATAAAGGACAGGGAGGGGAAAAACTGTTTTTT; CDR3aa: CASSDKGQGGEKLFF
abundance: .; v_gene: TRBV11-3; d_gene: .; j_gene: TRBJ2-3; CDR3nt: TGTGCCAGCAGCTTGGACGCCCGGGATACGCAGTATTTT; CDR3aa: CASSLDARDTQYF
abundance: .; v_gene: TRBV27; d_gene: .; j_gene: TRBJ2-6; CDR3nt: TGTGCCAGCAGTCCAACTACCAGGGCTGGGGCCAACGTCCTGACTTTC; CDR3aa: CASSPTTRAGANVLTF
abundance: .; v_gene: TRBV27; d_gene: TRBD2; j_gene: TRBJ2-3; CDR3nt: TGTGCCAGCAGTGGCCCCGGATCTAGCGGGGACACAGATACGCAGTATTTT; CDR3aa: CASSGPGSSGDTDTQYF
abundance: once; v_gene: TRBV5-4; d_gene: .; j_gene: TRBJ2-7; CDR3nt: TGTGCCAGCAGCGGGGGGACCAGCTACGAGCAGTACTTC; CDR3aa: CASSGGTSYEQYF